The clone carrying this T cell receptor (beta chain) was counted at least ten times. Its antigen remains unknown. Trimming took off 0 bases at V and 5 bases at J, with 11 bases between the two ends. Germline assignment: CDR1 SGHVS and CDR2 FQNEAQ. The CDR3 sequence is 15 residues long. The entry originates in a study of T cell repertoires in cytomegalovirus infection. Study-wide points: HLA-C-restricted CMV-specific TCR beta clonotypes were dominant in the ex vivo response.

In TCRdb, the reads were re-called with MiXCR into one record per CDR3 protein. The table lists 700,000 to 850,000 distinct CDR3 sequences, approximately 32% of them singletons. The sequencing here drew on cultured CD8+ T cells from PBMCs, taken from culture after CMV antigen stimulation. This TCR was recovered from a human donor in good health (CMV status not recorded). Some clones in this sample may be carry-over from other donors' samples. The chain has TRBV7-8 and TRBJ2-1; no reliable D call. The CDR3 loop reads CASSLARDPNNEQFF. As DNA, the CDR3 is TGTGCCAGCAGCTTAGCGAGAGACCCGAACAATGAGCAGTTCTTC.